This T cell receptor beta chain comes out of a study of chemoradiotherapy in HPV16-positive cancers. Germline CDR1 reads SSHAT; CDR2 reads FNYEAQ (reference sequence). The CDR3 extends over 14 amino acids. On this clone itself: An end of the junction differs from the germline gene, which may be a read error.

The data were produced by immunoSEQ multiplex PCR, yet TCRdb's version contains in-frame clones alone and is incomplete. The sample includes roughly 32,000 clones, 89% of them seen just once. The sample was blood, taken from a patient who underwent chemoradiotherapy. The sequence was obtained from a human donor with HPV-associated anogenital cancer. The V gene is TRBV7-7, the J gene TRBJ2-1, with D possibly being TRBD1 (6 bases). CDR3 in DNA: TGTGCTAGCAGTATAGGGGGAGTCTATAATGAGCAGTTCTTC. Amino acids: CASSIGGVYNEQFF.